This T cell receptor beta chain appears in the sequencing data of a study of CD8+ T cells in alopecia areata. Reverse transcription of extracted RNA yielded cDNA, which provided the sequencing template. Assay used: immunoSEQ multiplex PCR; TCRdb lists only in-frame clones, some missing. The data contain 170,000 or so clones, under 60% of them singletons. CDR3 length: 13 amino acids. Germline loops: CDR1 SGHDN, CDR2 FVKESK. The V end lost 1 base, the J end lost 6 bases, and 10 bases lay between the germline ends. As for treatment: oral pan-JAK inhibitor, 5-10 mg twice daily. This chain connects TRBV14 to TRBJ2-7; D is ambiguous. The source material was CD8+ T cells sorted from blood, sampled at week 24, from a patient treated with tofacitinib. This clonotype was sampled from a human donor with alopecia areata. The CDR3 DNA is TGTGCCAGCAGCCAAGGGGTTGCAGGCGAGCAGTACTTC. As protein: CASSQGVAGEQYF.